The next 14 T cell receptor beta chains were all read from a single sample in a study of PD-1 blockade in classical Hodgkin lymphoma. Produced via immunoSEQ multiplex PCR; TCRdb's table is partial and in-frame only. The data show approximately 11,000 clones, with 60% to 85% seen just once and around 23% held by the top ten. Every patient was affected by relapse after autologous stem cell transplantation, while exposure to brentuximab vedotin was not uniform. The source material was peripheral blood mononuclear cells (PBMCs), sampled at baseline. Receptors originate from a human donor with classical Hodgkin lymphoma.

The chain is built from TRBV27 and TRBJ2-1; a weak D match, TRBD2 (5 bases). This CDR3 contains 17 residues. Per the germline V gene, CDR1 is MNHEY and CDR2 is SMNVEV (reference sequence). Trimming pared 5 bases from V and 2 bases from J, leaving 19 bases between. This CDR3 reads CASSLADFYTAYNEQFF. The CDR3 bases are TGTGCCAGCAGTCTGGCGGACTTCTATACCGCCTACAATGAGCAGTTCTTC.

The chain carries TRBV4-1 and TRBJ2-7; TRBD2 agrees at 11 bases. This CDR3 region has 17 residues. V was pared by 4 bases and J by 0 bases, with 8 bases of the junction left unmatched. Per germline, CDR1 MGHRA and CDR2 YSYEKL. The CDR3 DNA follows: TGCGCCAGCAGCCGGGGACTAGCGGAAGCAGGCTCCTACGAGCAGTACTTC. Amino acids: CASSRGLAEAGSYEQYF.

This clone was counted between two and nine times. This rearrangement joins TRBV4-1 to TRBJ1-5; 7 nucleotides match TRBD1. Germline CDR1 MGHRA, CDR2 YSYEKL. CDR3 length equals 16 residues. After removal of 0 bases from V and 3 bases from J, the junction contained 5 bases not matched to a gene. The CDR3 DNA sequence: TGCGCCAGCAGCCAAGATCTTGACAGGGTCAATCAGCCCCAGCATTTT. Its translation: CASSQDLDRVNQPQHF.

The V gene is TRBV10-1, the J gene TRBJ2-7; 11 bases match TRBD1. V lost 6 bases to trimming and J lost 4 bases; unmatched junction nucleotides: 8. The CDR3 spans 15 residues. The germline V gene has CDR1 WNHNN and CDR2 SYGVQD (reference sequence). CDR3 amino acids: CASRKGQGERYEQYF. The DNA for the CDR3 is TGCGCCAGCAGGAAGGGACAGGGGGAGCGTTACGAGCAGTACTTC.

The gene calls are TRBV18 and TRBJ2-1; D not certain. Trimming took off 0 bases at V and 4 bases at J, with 10 bases between the two ends. Germline CDR1 is KGHSH and CDR2 is LQKENI. The CDR3 has 15 residues. In DNA, the CDR3 is TGTGCCAGCTCACCACCGGTACGCAGTTACAATGAGCAGTTCTTC. This encodes CASSPPVRSYNEQFF.

This clone occurred a few times. The chain uses TRBV9 and TRBJ2-5, with TRBD2 identical over 7 bases. This CDR3 is 17 amino acids long. Trimming took 0 bases from V and 1 from J; bases not matched to a gene: 9. In germline, CDR1 is SGDLS, CDR2 YYNGEE. CDR3 bases: TGTGCCAGCAGCGTAGGGAATAGCGGGCAGTTCCAAGAGACCCAGTACTTC. This gives the protein CASSVGNSGQFQETQYF.

The chain is built from TRBV4-2 and TRBJ1-1; 7 nucleotides match TRBD1. This CDR3 contains 17 residues. CDR1 LGHNA and CDR2 YNFKEQ come from the germline V gene. J was trimmed by 1 base and V by 1 base; bases with no gene match: 9. In DNA form, the CDR3 reads TGTGCCAGCAGCCAAGTTTGGGCAGGGGGTAAGAACACTGAAGCTTTCTTT. Its translation: CASSQVWAGGKNTEAFF.

This chain joins TRBV9 and TRBJ2-1, with 11 positions matching TRBD2. Germline CDR1 is SGDLS and CDR2 is YYNGEE. This CDR3 spans 17 amino acids. After removal of 4 bases from V and 6 bases from J, the junction contained 12 bases not matched to a gene. The DNA of the CDR3 is TGTGCCAGCAGCCCGAGACCTCTAGCGGGAGGCCCCAATGAGCAGTTCTTC. It translates to CASSPRPLAGGPNEQFF.

This chain uses TRBV6-6 with TRBJ2-5, with D unclear. The CDR3 extends over 14 amino acids. The ends were cut back, 7 bases at V and 4 bases at J, with 16 bases in the middle. In germline, CDR1 is MNHNY, CDR2 SVGAGI (reference sequence). The CDR3 is CASTSRSRIETQYF. Written as DNA, the CDR3 is TGTGCCAGCACCTCACGGTCGAGAATAGAGACCCAGTACTTC.

This chain connects TRBV29-1 to TRBJ2-3; 9 positions match TRBD2. Germline-derived CDR1 and CDR2 are SQVTM and ANQGSEA. CDR3 length: 18 amino acids. For the CDR3, the DNA is TGCAACGTGACCTCCGGGACTAGCTGGGCCTCTAGCACAGATACGCAGTATTTT. Translated: CNVTSGTSWASSTDTQYF.

The chain joins TRBV7-2 to TRBJ2-1, with a weak D call TRBD2 (6 bases). Germline V CDR1 and CDR2: SGHTA, FQGNSA. The CDR3 loop spans 14 amino acids. Trimming cost V 4 bases and J 6 bases, with 13 bases left between them. The CDR3 bases are TGTGCCAGCAGCTCGGGCCTCGGGGGCAATGAGCAGTTCTTC. Protein product: CASSSGLGGNEQFF.

The V call is TRBV2, the J call TRBJ1-1; D is ambiguous. In germline, CDR1 is SNHLY, CDR2 FYNNEI. V lost 5 bases and J lost 3, with 19 bases in between. This CDR3 contains 16 residues. The CDR3 reads CASSSQLPRMDTEAFF. For the CDR3, the DNA is TGTGCCAGCAGTTCTCAACTGCCCCGGATGGACACTGAAGCTTTCTTT.

The chain employs TRBV5-1 and TRBJ1-1; no reliable D call. The CDR3 is 15 residues long. V was shortened by 0 bases and J by 0 bases, with 9 bases between the two germline ends. Germline CDR1 and CDR2: SGHRS and YFSETQ. CDR3 protein: CASSLGQTVNTEAFF. The CDR3 region has the DNA TGCGCCAGCAGCTTGGGCCAGACCGTGAACACTGAAGCTTTCTTT.

The gene calls are TRBV28 and TRBJ2-7; weak D call: TRBD2 (5 bases). The V gene's germline CDR1 is MDHEN and CDR2 SYDVKM. The CDR3 contains 15 residues. V was shortened by 6 bases and J by 3 bases, with 18 bases between the two germline ends. The CDR3 DNA reads as TGTGCCAGCAGCCATGACACGGGTGGAGGCTACGAGCAGTACTTC. Translating gives CASSHDTGGGYEQYF.